The 16 T cell receptor beta chains presented below share a single source sample, sequenced in a study of T cell responses to AZD1222 COVID-19 vaccine. Assay: immunoSEQ multiplex PCR; the TCRdb copy retains only in-frame clones and omits some. The data contain approximately 120,000 clones, about 89% of them singletons. The material sequenced was peripheral blood, taken on day 0 of AZD1222 vaccination. These receptors all come from an adult in good health.

The V and J genes are TRBV19 and TRBJ1-1, with a tentative D call TRBD1 (6 bases). This CDR3 contains 15 residues. V was cut by 3 bases and J by 4 bases, with 15 bases left in between. Germline CDR1 LNHDA, CDR2 SQIVND (reference sequence). CDR3 nucleotides: TGTGCCAGTAGTATCCAGGGGCTAAGGAGCACTGAAGCTTTCTTT. Translated, it gives CASSIQGLRSTEAFF.

The chain recombines TRBV28 with TRBJ2-2, with TRBD2 matching 8 bases. Germline V CDR1 and CDR2: MDHEN, SYDVKM. J was trimmed by 1 base and V by 11 bases; bases with no gene match: 9. The CDR3 runs to 15 residues. CDR3 amino acids: CAAGPSGRNTGELFF. Here the CDR3 DNA reads TGTGCCGCAGGGCCAAGCGGGAGGAACACCGGGGAGCTGTTTTTT.

CDR3 sequence reads: CAISESAVGTGRYEQYF. CDR3 sequence (DNA): TGTGCCATCAGTGAGTCGGCGGTGGGGACAGGGAGGTACGAGCAGTACTTC. The V call is TRBV10-3, the J call TRBJ2-7; TRBD1 matches 9 bases. The germline gives CDR1 ENHRY, CDR2 SYGVKD. The CDR3 has 17 amino acids. The junction had 10 bases not matched to a gene; V was cut back by 0 bases and J by 4 bases.

The chain recombines TRBV10-2 with TRBJ1-1, with D unresolved. The CDR3 spans 13 residues. Germline V CDR1 and CDR2: WSHSY, SAAADI. V was shortened by 5 bases and J by 7 bases, with 14 bases between the two germline ends. The CDR3 nucleotides are TGCGCCAGCAGTAGGGAGTTGTCCGTTGAAGCTTTCTTT. Amino acids: CASSRELSVEAFF.

The chain recombines TRBV29-1 with TRBJ1-2; TRBD1 matches 7 bases. CDR1 is SQVTM and CDR2 is ANQGSEA in the germline V gene. Unmatched junction bases numbered 13, after V lost 4 bases and J lost 8 bases. The CDR3 is 14 residues long. The CDR3 DNA sequence: TGCAGCGTTGGAGAGACAGGGTTGGCCTGGGGCTACACCTTC. It translates to CSVGETGLAWGYTF.

V is TRBV5-1 and J is TRBJ1-2; tentatively, D is TRBD1 (5 bases). Germline CDR1 and CDR2: SGHRS and YFSETQ. The CDR3 has 12 amino acids. The V end lost 4 bases, the J end lost 4 bases, and 8 bases lay between the germline ends. The CDR3 DNA reads TGCGCCAGCAGCCCCGGGACCTATGGCTACACCTTC. It is translated as CASSPGTYGYTF.

V and J are TRBV12-3 or TRBV12-4 and TRBJ2-7; D unclear. The ends were cut back, 2 bases at V and 6 bases at J, with 5 bases in the middle. The CDR3 covers 11 residues. For the CDR3, the DNA is TGTGCCAGCAGTTTAACCGGCGAGCAGTACTTC. Translating it yields CASSLTGEQYF.

V and J are TRBV14 and TRBJ2-7; no definite D call. V shed 1 base and J shed 7 bases, with 11 bases lying between them. This CDR3 has 13 residues. Germline V gives CDR1 SGHDN, CDR2 FVKESK. The CDR3 DNA follows: TGTGCCAGCAGCCAAGCGGGTGGTGGTGAGCAGTACTTC. This codes for CASSQAGGGEQYF. The whole variable domain, remainder taken from reference TRBV14 and TRBJ2-7, is EAGVTQFPSHSVIEKGQTVTLRCDPISGHDNLYWYRRVMGKEIKFLLHFVKESKQDESGMPNNRFLAERTGGTYSTLKVQPAELEDSGVYFCASSQAGGGEQYFGPGTRLTVT.

The chain uses TRBV11-2 and TRBJ1-5, with 9 bases identical to TRBD1. From germline, CDR1 is SGHAT and CDR2 FQNNGV. V lost 5 bases and J lost 5; bases outside the gene matches: 1. The CDR3 extends over 13 amino acids. CDR3 loop: CASSRDRDQPQHF. DNA of the CDR3: TGTGCCAGCAGCCGGGACAGGGATCAGCCCCAGCATTTT.

V and J are TRBV19 and TRBJ1-3; no firm D call. The CDR3 extends over 14 amino acids. V was shortened by 9 bases and J by 4 bases, with 16 bases between the two germline ends. Germline assignment: CDR1 LNHDA and CDR2 SQIVND (reference sequence). The CDR3 reads CASGRRVMGNTIYF. CDR3 DNA: TGTGCCAGCGGACGCCGGGTTATGGGAAACACCATATATTTT.

This chain uses TRBV7-3 with TRBJ2-2, with D perhaps matching TRBD1 or TRBD2 (6 bases each). Trimming took off 5 bases at V and 6 bases at J, with 19 bases between the two ends. Germline values: CDR1 SGHTA, CDR2 FQGTGA. This CDR3 is built from 16 residues. The CDR3 is CASSPRGGLLPGELFF. In nucleotides, the CDR3 is TGTGCCAGCAGCCCCCGAGGGGGGTTGCTCCCCGGGGAGCTGTTTTTT.

The rearrangement uses TRBV6-1 and TRBJ1-2; 10 nucleotides line up with TRBD1. The CDR3 has 17 residues. With 0 bases clipped from V and 7 bases from J, the junction kept 11 bases outside the gene matches. Germline CDR1 reads MNHNS; CDR2 reads SASEGT. CDR3 DNA sequence: TGTGCCAGCAGTGAAGCCACCGGGACAGGGGCGTCTAGTGGCTACACCTTC. Its protein product is CASSEATGTGASSGYTF.

The chain employs TRBV5-1 and TRBJ1-1; TRBD1 matches 7 bases. With V trimmed by 4 bases and J by 5 bases, 11 bases remained unmatched. Germline loops: CDR1 SGHRS, CDR2 YFSETQ. This CDR3 spans 15 amino acids. CDR3 sequence: CASSVYRGRWTEAFF. The CDR3 DNA follows: TGCGCCAGCAGCGTCTACAGGGGCCGGTGGACTGAAGCTTTCTTT.

The chain couples TRBV30 to TRBJ1-3; D ambiguous. V dropped 0 bases and J dropped 3 bases, with 6 bases sitting between them. Germline assignment: CDR1 GTSNPN and CDR2 SVGIG (reference sequence). The CDR3 length is 13 residues. This CDR3 reads CAWSVLYGNTIYF. In nucleotides, the CDR3 is TGTGCCTGGAGTGTTTTATATGGAAACACCATATATTTT.

The chain links TRBV9 to TRBJ2-1; D may be TRBD1 (5 bases). Germline lookup yields CDR1 SGDLS and CDR2 YYNGEE. The CDR3 is made up of 16 amino acids. Trimming left V 1 base short and J 0 bases short, with 11 bases between. The CDR3 DNA follows: TGTGCCAGCAGCGTACAGGGTCTTACCTCCTACAATGAGCAGTTCTTC. It yields the protein CASSVQGLTSYNEQFF.

This chain joins TRBV6-5 and TRBJ1-3, with a weak D call TRBD1 (5 bases). Trimming left V 6 bases short and J 2 bases short, with 11 bases between. This CDR3 is 14 amino acids long. Germline CDR1 reads MNHEY; CDR2 reads SVGAGI. CDR3 loop: CASSPGLAGNTIYF. The CDR3 coding sequence is TGTGCCAGCAGCCCGGGGCTGGCTGGAAACACCATATATTTT.